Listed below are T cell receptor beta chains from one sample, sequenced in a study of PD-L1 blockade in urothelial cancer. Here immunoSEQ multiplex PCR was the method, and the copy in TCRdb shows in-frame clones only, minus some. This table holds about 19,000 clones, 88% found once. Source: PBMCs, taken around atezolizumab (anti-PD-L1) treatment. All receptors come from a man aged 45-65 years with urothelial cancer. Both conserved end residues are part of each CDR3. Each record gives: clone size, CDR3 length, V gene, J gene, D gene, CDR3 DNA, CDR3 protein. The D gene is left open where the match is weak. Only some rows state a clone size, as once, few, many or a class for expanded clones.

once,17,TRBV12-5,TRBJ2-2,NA,TGTGCTAGTGGTTTGGTACTAGGGCCCGTAAACACCGGGGAGCTGTTTTTT,CASGLVLGPVNTGELFF
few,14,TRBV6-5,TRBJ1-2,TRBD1,TGTGCCAGCTATCCCACCGGGACAGGGGCTGGCTACACCTTC,CASYPTGTGAGYTF
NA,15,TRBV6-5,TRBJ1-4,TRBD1,TGTGCCAGCAGTCTCAAGACAGGGGTGGGTGAAAAACTGTTTTTT,CASSLKTGVGEKLFF
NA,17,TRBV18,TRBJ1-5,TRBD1,TGTGCCAGCTCACCAGGGCCGCAGGGGGATTTCAATCAGCCCCAGCATTTT,CASSPGPQGDFNQPQHF
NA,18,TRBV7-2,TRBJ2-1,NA,TGTGCCAGCAGCTTGGGTCGGTTCGCGGGAAGCTCCTACAATGAGCAGTTCTTC,CASSLGRFAGSSYNEQFF
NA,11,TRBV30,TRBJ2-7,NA,TGTGCCTGGAGTGTACGGTACGAGCAGTACTTC,CAWSVRYEQYF
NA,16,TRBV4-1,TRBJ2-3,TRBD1,TGCGCCAGCAGCCAAGTTGGGGACAGGGTCACAGATACGCAGTATTTT,CASSQVGDRVTDTQYF
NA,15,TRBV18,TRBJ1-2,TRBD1,TGTGCCAGCTCACTCGACAGGGTGGGGAGCTATGGCTACACCTTC,CASSLDRVGSYGYTF
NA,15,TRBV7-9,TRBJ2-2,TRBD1,TGTGCCAGCAGCTCAACGACAGGGGGCACCGGGGAGCTGTTTTTT,CASSSTTGGTGELFF
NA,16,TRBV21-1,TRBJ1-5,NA,TGTGCCAGCAGCAAAGAGGAAACAGGGATCAATCAGCCCCAGCATTTT,CASSKEETGINQPQHF
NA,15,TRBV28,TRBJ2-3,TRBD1,TGTGCCAGCAGATACGGACAGGGTTTCACAGATACGCAGTATTTT,CASRYGQGFTDTQYF
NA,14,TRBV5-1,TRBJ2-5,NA,TGCGCCAGCAGCTTGAACAGGGTACGGGAGACCCAGTACTTC,CASSLNRVRETQYF
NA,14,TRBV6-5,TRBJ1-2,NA,TGTGCCAGCAGTTACAACGCAGGGAAACATGGCTACACCTTC,CASSYNAGKHGYTF
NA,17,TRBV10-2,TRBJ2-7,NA,TGCGCCAGCAGTGTGGGTCAGTTGCTACGGACAGCCTACGAGCAGTACTTC,CASSVGQLLRTAYEQYF
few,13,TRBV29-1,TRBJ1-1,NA,TGCAGCGTTGAACCGACACCGAACACTGAAGCTTTCTTT,CSVEPTPNTEAFF
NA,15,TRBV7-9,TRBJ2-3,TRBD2,TGTGCCTCCAGGGCACTAGCGGCAAGCACAGATACGCAGTATTTT,CASRALAASTDTQYF
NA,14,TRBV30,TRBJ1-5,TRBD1,TGTGCCTGGAGCTCCGGGACAGGGGATCAGCCCCAGCATTTT,CAWSSGTGDQPQHF
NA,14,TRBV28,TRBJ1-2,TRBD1,TGTGCCAGCAGTTTACCGGACAGGTTCTATGGCTACACCTTC,CASSLPDRFYGYTF
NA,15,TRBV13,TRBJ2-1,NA,TGTGCCAGCAGCTTAGAAACAAGCTCCTACAATGAGCAGTTCTTC,CASSLETSSYNEQFF
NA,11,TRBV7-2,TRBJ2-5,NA,TGTGCCAGCAGCTTCAGGGAGACCCAGTACTTC,CASSFRETQYF
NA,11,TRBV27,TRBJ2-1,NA,TGTGCCAGCAGTCTGTCCAATGAGCAGTTCTTC,CASSLSNEQFF
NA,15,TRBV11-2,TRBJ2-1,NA,TGTGCCAGCAGCTCGCTTACTTTAGGAGTCCATGAGCAGTTCTTC,CASSSLTLGVHEQFF
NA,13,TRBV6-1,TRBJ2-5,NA,TGTGCCAGCAGTGGCGGCTCCCAAGAGACCCAGTACTTC,CASSGGSQETQYF
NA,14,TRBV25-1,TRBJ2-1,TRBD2,TGTGCCAGCAGTGTGGGGGGGGCCTACAATGAGCAGTTCTTC,CASSVGGAYNEQFF
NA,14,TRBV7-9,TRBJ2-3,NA,TGTGCCAGCAGCCTACAGGGCTCCACAGATACGCAGTATTTT,CASSLQGSTDTQYF
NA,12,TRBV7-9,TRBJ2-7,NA,TGTGCCAGCAGCCTGGACATCTACGAGCAGTACTTC,CASSLDIYEQYF
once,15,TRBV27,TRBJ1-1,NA,TGTGCCAGCAGTTTATCTAGCTACGGTGACACTGAAGCTTTCTTT,CASSLSSYGDTEAFF